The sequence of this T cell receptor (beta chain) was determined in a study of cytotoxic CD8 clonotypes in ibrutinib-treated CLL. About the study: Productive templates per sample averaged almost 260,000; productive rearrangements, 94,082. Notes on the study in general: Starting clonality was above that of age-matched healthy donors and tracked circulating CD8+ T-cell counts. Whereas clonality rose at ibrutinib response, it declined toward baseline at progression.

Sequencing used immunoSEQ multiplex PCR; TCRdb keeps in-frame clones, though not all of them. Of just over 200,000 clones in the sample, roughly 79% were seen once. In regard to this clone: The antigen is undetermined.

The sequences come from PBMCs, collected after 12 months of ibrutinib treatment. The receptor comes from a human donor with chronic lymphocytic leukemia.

In DNA, the CDR3 is TGTGCCAGTAGTAGCGGGACAGGGGGCAATCAGCCCCAGCATTTT. Translating it yields CASSSGTGGNQPQHF. The chain recombines TRBV19 with TRBJ1-5; TRBD1 matches 10 bases. Per germline, CDR1 LNHDA and CDR2 SQIVND (reference sequence). Trimming cost V 4 bases and J 2 bases; bases outside gene matches: 2. This CDR3 region has 15 residues.